What follows is one T cell receptor beta chain and its context. The sample originates from a study of T cell responses to AZD1222 COVID-19 vaccine. CDR3 size: 14 residues. V trimming: 6 bases; J trimming: 3 bases; junction bases outside the gene matches: 5. Germline V CDR1 and CDR2: LNHDA, SQIVND (reference sequence). The protocol was immunoSEQ multiplex PCR, while the TCRdb copy is restricted to in-frame clones and leaves out a portion. This table lists about 140,000 clones. The V gene is TRBV19, the J gene TRBJ1-5, with 7 nucleotides matching TRBD1. The sample comprised peripheral blood. This receptor was obtained from an adult in good health. As DNA, the CDR3 is TGTGCCAGTAGCCGAACAGGGGTCAATCAGCCCCAGCATTTT. Translated, it gives CASSRTGVNQPQHF.